This paragraph reports one T cell receptor beta chain. The sample comes from a study of blood T cell repertoires in COVID-19. Study summary: COVID-19 samples, acute and convalescent, were from the United States, Italy and Spain. From T cells, B-cell-depleted T cells, or PBMCs came the material, which was cDNA or gDNA.

Per the original data handling: Estimated nucleated cell counts came from reference gene primer amplification. TCRdb's copy holds only in-frame clones and misses some; the assay was immunoSEQ multiplex PCR. V, J and clone size were drawn from that table, and D and trimming were deduced from the DNA. The sample yields 200,000 to 250,000 clones, roughly four fifths seen once. V trimming: 7 bases; J trimming: 1 base; junction bases outside the gene matches: 11. The CDR3 is 16 residues long. Germline lookup yields CDR1 SNHLY and CDR2 FYNNEI. The receptor was derived from a man aged 45-65 years with acute or convalescent COVID-19. Material for sequencing was peripheral blood. The chain couples TRBV2 to TRBJ1-1; 8 positions agree with TRBD1. Written as DNA, the CDR3 is TGTGCCAGCAAAGTAAGGGACAGGACAAGGAACACTGAAGCTTTCTTT. It specifies CASKVRDRTRNTEAFF.